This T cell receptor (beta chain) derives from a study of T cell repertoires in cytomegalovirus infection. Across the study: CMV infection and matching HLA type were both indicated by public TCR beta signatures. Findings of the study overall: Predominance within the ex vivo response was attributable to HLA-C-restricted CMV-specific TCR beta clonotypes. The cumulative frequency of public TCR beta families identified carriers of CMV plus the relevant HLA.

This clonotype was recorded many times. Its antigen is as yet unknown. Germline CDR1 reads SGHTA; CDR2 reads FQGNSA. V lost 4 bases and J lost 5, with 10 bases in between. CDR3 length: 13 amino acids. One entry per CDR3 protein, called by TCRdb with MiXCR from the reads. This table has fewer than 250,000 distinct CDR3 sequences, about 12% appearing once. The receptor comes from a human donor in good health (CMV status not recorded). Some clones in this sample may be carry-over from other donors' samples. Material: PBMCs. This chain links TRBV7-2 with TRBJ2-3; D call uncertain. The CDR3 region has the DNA TGTGCCAGCAGCTGGGGTGCCCAAGATACGCAGTATTTT. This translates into CASSWGAQDTQYF.